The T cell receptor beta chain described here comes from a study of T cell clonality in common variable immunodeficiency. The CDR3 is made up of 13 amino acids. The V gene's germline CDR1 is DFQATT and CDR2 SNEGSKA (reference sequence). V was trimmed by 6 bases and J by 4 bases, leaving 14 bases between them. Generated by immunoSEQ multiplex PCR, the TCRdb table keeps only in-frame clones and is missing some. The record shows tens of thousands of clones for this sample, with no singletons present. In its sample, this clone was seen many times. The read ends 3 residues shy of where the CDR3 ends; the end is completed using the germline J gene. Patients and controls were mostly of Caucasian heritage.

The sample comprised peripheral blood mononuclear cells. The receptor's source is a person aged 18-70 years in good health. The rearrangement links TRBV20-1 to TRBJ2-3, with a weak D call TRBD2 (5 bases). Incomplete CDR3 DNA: TGCAGTGCCCAACTAGACGGGCCAGATACG. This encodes CSAQLDGPDT. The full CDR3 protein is CSAQLDGPDTQYF.